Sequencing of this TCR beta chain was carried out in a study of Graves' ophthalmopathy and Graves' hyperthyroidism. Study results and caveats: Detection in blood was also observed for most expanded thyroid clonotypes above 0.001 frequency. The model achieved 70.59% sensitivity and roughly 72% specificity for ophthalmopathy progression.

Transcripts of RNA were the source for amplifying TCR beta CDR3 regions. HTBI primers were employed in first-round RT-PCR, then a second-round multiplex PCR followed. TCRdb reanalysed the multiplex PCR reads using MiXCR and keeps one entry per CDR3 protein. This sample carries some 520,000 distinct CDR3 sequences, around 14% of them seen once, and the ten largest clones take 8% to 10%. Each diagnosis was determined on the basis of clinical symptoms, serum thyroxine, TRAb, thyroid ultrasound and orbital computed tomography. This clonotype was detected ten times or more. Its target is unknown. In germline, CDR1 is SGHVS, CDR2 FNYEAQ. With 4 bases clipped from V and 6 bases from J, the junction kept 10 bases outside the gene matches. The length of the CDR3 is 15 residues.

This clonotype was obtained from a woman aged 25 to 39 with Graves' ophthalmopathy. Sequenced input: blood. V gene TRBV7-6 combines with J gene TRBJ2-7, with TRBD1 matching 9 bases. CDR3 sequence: CASSSLTGGRGEQYF. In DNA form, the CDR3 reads TGTGCCAGCAGCTCCCTAACAGGGGGCAGGGGCGAGCAGTACTTC.